One sample yielded the 32 T cell receptor beta chains listed below, sequenced in a study of blood T cell repertoires in COVID-19. Data came from immunoSEQ multiplex PCR; TCRdb stores just in-frame clones and leaves some out. The data show 150,000 to 170,000 clones, with 80% to 90% seen just once and 8.3% held by the top ten. Sequences were obtained from peripheral blood. The receptors were sampled from a woman between 55 and 75 years old with COVID-19, enrolled during active disease.

The rearrangement links TRBV18 to TRBJ1-2, with TRBD1 identical over 8 bases. CDR1 and CDR2 (germline): KGHSH, LQKENI. The CDR3 totals 14 residues. The V and J ends lost 5 bases and 8 bases, in that order; junction bases with no gene match: 10. The CDR3 bases are TGTGCCAGCTCATTCGAACAGGGGGGCGGAGGCTACACCTTC. Protein: CASSFEQGGGGYTF. The whole variable domain, filled in from reference TRBV18 and TRBJ1-2, reads NAGVMQNPRHLVRRRGQEARLRCSPMKGHSHVYWYRQLPEEGLKFMVYLQKENIIDESGMPKERFSAEFPKEGPSILRIQQVVRGDSAAYFCASSFEQGGGGYTFGSGTRLTVV.

This chain links TRBV5-1 with TRBJ1-2; D perhaps matches TRBD1 (5 bases). The CDR3 consists of 12 residues. Trimming removed 9 bases from V and 3 bases from J, with 12 bases in between. Germline CDR1 SGHRS, CDR2 YFSETQ. CDR3 nucleotide sequence: TGCGCCACCTCTCAGGGCTACTATGGCTACACCTTC. This sequence encodes CATSQGYYGYTF.

The chain couples TRBV2 to TRBJ1-5; D unresolved. The CDR3 consists of 13 residues. The germline V and J ends were trimmed by 2 bases and 6 bases, with 8 bases remaining between them. The germline V gene has CDR1 SNHLY and CDR2 FYNNEI. The CDR3 DNA is TGTGCCAGCAGTGAAATGAGGGTTCAGCCCCAGCATTTT. It specifies CASSEMRVQPQHF.

The V gene is TRBV11-2, the J gene TRBJ2-1; 9 nucleotides line up with TRBD1. Germline assignment: CDR1 SGHAT and CDR2 FQNNGV. V lost 5 bases and J lost 2; bases outside the gene matches: 4. The CDR3 loop spans 15 amino acids. CDR3: CASSETGGAYNEQFF. CDR3 in DNA: TGTGCCAGCAGCGAAACAGGGGGCGCCTACAATGAGCAGTTCTTC.

The J gene is TRBJ1-5, the V gene TRBV27; TRBD1 is a possible D gene (5 bases). Germline CDR1 and CDR2: MNHEY and SMNVEV (reference sequence). This CDR3 has 14 residues. Deletions cut 4 bases from V and 3 bases from J, with 10 bases between. Here the CDR3 DNA reads TGTGCCAGCAGTTCCCGACAGCACAATCAGCCCCAGCATTTT. Its translation: CASSSRQHNQPQHF.

The V call is TRBV5-8, the J call TRBJ1-2; no firm D call. V was clipped by 2 bases and J by 0 bases, with 8 bases between them. The CDR3 sequence is 14 residues long. Germline V gene data show CDR1 as SGHTS and CDR2 as YDEGEE. This chain's CDR3 is CASSFGLTNYGYTF. In DNA form, the CDR3 reads TGTGCCAGCAGCTTTGGGCTCACTAACTATGGCTACACCTTC.

The gene calls are TRBV19 and TRBJ1-1; 9 nucleotides agree with TRBD1. Trimming removed 6 bases from V and 3 bases from J; junction bases left unmatched: 26. Germline CDR1 is LNHDA and CDR2 is SQIVND (reference sequence). The CDR3 covers 21 residues. CDR3 nucleotides: TGTGCCAGTAGCCACAATTCCCTCCCACGAACAGGGGGCGGTTTTGACACTGAAGCTTTCTTT. The encoded protein is CASSHNSLPRTGGGFDTEAFF.

This chain links TRBV29-1 with TRBJ2-1; TRBD2 agrees at 9 bases. V gave up 4 bases and J gave up 7 bases; unmatched junction bases: 8. Germline assignment: CDR1 SQVTM and CDR2 ANQGSEA. This CDR3 is built from 14 residues. The CDR3 here is CSVGRGGGANEQFF. The CDR3 bases are TGCAGCGTTGGGAGAGGCGGGGGGGCGAATGAGCAGTTCTTC.

V usage is TRBV5-1 and J usage is TRBJ1-2; 8 nucleotides match TRBD1. The CDR3 is 14 amino acids. V dropped 2 bases and J dropped 4; count of bases not matched to a gene: 4. CDR1 is SGHRS and CDR2 is YFSETQ in the germline V gene. DNA of the CDR3: TGCGCCAGCAGCTTACAGGGGGGGGCCTATGGCTACACCTTC. Residues: CASSLQGGAYGYTF.

The V call is TRBV7-3, the J call TRBJ2-2; 12 bases line up with TRBD2. This CDR3 contains 18 residues. Trimming cost V 0 bases and J 4 bases; bases outside gene matches: 6. Per the germline V gene, CDR1 is SGHTA and CDR2 is FQGTGA. The CDR3: CASSLTSSGRASTGELFF. The DNA for the CDR3 is TGTGCCAGCAGCTTAACATCTAGCGGGAGGGCCAGCACCGGGGAGCTGTTTTTT.

The J gene is TRBJ1-1, the V gene TRBV28; possible D gene TRBD1, 5 bases. The germline CDR1 and CDR2 sequences are MDHEN and SYDVKM. V was pared by 6 bases and J by 3 bases, with 11 bases between. This CDR3 spans 13 amino acids. The CDR3 nucleotides read TGTGCCAGCAGCTTAAGGGGCTACACTGAAGCTTTCTTT. Its protein is CASSLRGYTEAFF.

This chain uses TRBV27 with TRBJ1-1; D might be TRBD1 (6 bases). The CDR3 runs to 15 residues. Germline CDR1 and CDR2: MNHEY and SMNVEV (reference sequence). The V gene lost 5 bases and the J gene lost 0 bases, with 13 bases spanning the gap. CDR3 nucleotides: TGTGCCAGCAGTCCCCAGACAGGCGTGAACACTGAAGCTTTCTTT. It codes for CASSPQTGVNTEAFF.

The genes are TRBV6-5 and TRBJ1-2, with 7 positions matching TRBD1. CDR1 is MNHEY and CDR2 is SVGAGI in the germline V gene. The CDR3 is made up of 13 amino acids. The J segment lost 4 bases and the V segment lost 7 bases, leaving 6 bases of the junction unmatched. The CDR3 DNA reads as TGTGCCAGCACCTTACAGGGGTTCTATGGCTACACCTTC. Its translation: CASTLQGFYGYTF.

The chain has TRBV29-1 and TRBJ2-5; 9 bases are a match to TRBD1. The CDR3 extends over 16 amino acids. Trimming cost V 4 bases and J 4 bases; bases outside gene matches: 13. Germline-derived CDR1 and CDR2 are SQVTM and ANQGSEA. The DNA of the CDR3 is TGCAGCGTTGGTGGGACAGGGCCTATTTGGGGAGAGACCCAGTACTTC. Residues: CSVGGTGPIWGETQYF.

This rearrangement joins TRBV2 to TRBJ1-5; TRBD1 is a possible D gene (5 bases). This CDR3 is built from 14 residues. CDR1 is SNHLY, CDR2 FYNNEI, per germline. V was clipped by 6 bases and J by 0 bases, with 9 bases between them. In DNA, the CDR3 is TGTGCCAGCAGGCACGGACATAGCAATCAGCCCCAGCATTTT. Translation: CASRHGHSNQPQHF.

V is TRBV6-5 and J is TRBJ2-3, with TRBD1 matching 8 bases. Losses at the gene ends were 7 bases for V and 5 bases for J; bases not matched to a gene: 5. The CDR3 consists of 13 residues. Looked up from germline, CDR1 is MNHEY and CDR2 is SVGAGI. CDR3 sequence: CASIRGRGDTQYF. CDR3 sequence (DNA): TGTGCCAGCATCAGGGGGCGTGGAGATACGCAGTATTTT.

The rearrangement joins TRBV6-5 to TRBJ1-3; D might be TRBD1 (5 bases). Between the trimmed V and J ends, which lost 0 bases and 7 bases, there was a span of 10 bases. The CDR3 covers 14 residues. CDR1 is MNHEY and CDR2 is SVGAGI in the germline V gene. CDR3 sequence reads: CASSYSTEANTIYF. CDR3 bases: TGTGCCAGCAGTTACTCGACAGAAGCTAACACCATATATTTT.

The chain joins TRBV6-5 to TRBJ2-1; 8 nucleotides match TRBD2. This CDR3 region has 14 residues. The V segment lost 5 bases and the J segment 7 bases; nucleotides outside the gene matches: 7. The germline gives CDR1 MNHEY, CDR2 SVGAGI. The CDR3 region is CASSPRLAKNEQFF. CDR3 bases: TGTGCCAGCAGTCCACGACTAGCGAAGAATGAGCAGTTCTTC.

The chain combines TRBV6-5 with TRBJ2-1, with TRBD2 identical over 7 bases. The CDR3 totals 14 residues. V was pared by 8 bases and J by 10 bases, with 14 bases of the junction left unmatched. In germline, CDR1 is MNHEY, CDR2 SVGAGI. The CDR3 nucleotides are TGTGCCAGCGGTACGGGGGGAGGGCGGCAGGAGCAGTTCTTC. Its protein product is CASGTGGGRQEQFF.

The chain uses TRBV5-1 and TRBJ1-5; 8 bases match TRBD1. CDR3 length: 14 residues. Germline CDR1 SGHRS, CDR2 YFSETQ. V lost 4 bases, J lost 6 bases, and 6 bases stayed unmatched. CDR3 in amino acids: CASSPSGGGQPQHF. Here the CDR3 DNA reads TGCGCCAGCAGCCCGTCAGGGGGCGGTCAGCCCCAGCATTTT.

J is TRBJ2-7 and V is TRBV15; 9 nucleotides align to TRBD2. V trimming: 0 bases; J trimming: 2 bases; junction bases outside the gene matches: 14. There are 19 residues in the CDR3. Germline V lookup: CDR1 LNHNV, CDR2 YYDKDF (reference sequence). The CDR3 coding sequence is TGTGCCACCAGCAGAGAGGAGCGAACTTCGACTAGCGGAACCTACGAGCAGTACTTC. Its protein product is CATSREERTSTSGTYEQYF.

The chain joins TRBV18 to TRBJ1-5, with TRBD1 identical over 11 bases. V lost 3 bases, J lost 1 base, and 11 bases stayed unmatched. Germline V gene lookup returns CDR1 KGHSH and CDR2 LQKENI. CDR3 length equals 19 residues. CDR3 in DNA: TGTGCCAGCTCACCCCTTAGAGGACAGGGGGCTCGGAGCAATCAGCCCCAGCATTTT. Its protein product is CASSPLRGQGARSNQPQHF.

The chain uses TRBV14 and TRBJ1-3; no clear D. The CDR3 is 19 amino acids. V lost 0 bases to trimming and J lost 0 bases, with 18 bases between them. The V gene's germline CDR1 is SGHDN and CDR2 FVKESK. The CDR3 DNA follows: TGTGCCAGCAGCCAAGATCGCGGTGTACACGGTGTCTCTGGAAACACCATATATTTT. Its translation: CASSQDRGVHGVSGNTIYF. The full variable domain, its missing parts supplied by reference TRBV14 and TRBJ1-3, is EAGVTQFPSHSVIEKGQTVTLRCDPISGHDNLYWYRRVMGKEIKFLLHFVKESKQDESGMPNNRFLAERTGGTYSTLKVQPAELEDSGVYFCASSQDRGVHGVSGNTIYFGEGSWLTVV.

A few counts support this clone. The chain links TRBV3-1 (or the pseudogene TRBV3-2) to TRBJ2-2, with 10 bases lining up with TRBD2. V shed 6 bases and J 8 bases; nucleotides not matched to a gene: 9. Germline assignment: CDR1 LGHDT and CDR2 YNNKEL (reference sequence). This CDR3 has 15 amino acids. The CDR3 spells CASRVAGGYRGELFF. The CDR3 coding sequence is TGTGCCAGCAGGGTAGCGGGAGGATACCGAGGGGAGCTGTTTTTT.

The chain uses TRBV5-6 and TRBJ1-6, with 7 bases that match TRBD1. Germline V gives CDR1 SGHDT, CDR2 YYEEEE. The CDR3 has 15 residues. V lost 2 bases to trimming and J lost 7 bases; unmatched junction nucleotides: 6. CDR3 residues: CASSLGLQGNSPLHF. The CDR3 nucleotides read TGTGCCAGCAGCTTAGGTCTACAGGGGAATTCACCCCTCCACTTT.

The chain couples TRBV10-3 to TRBJ2-3, with 11 positions matching TRBD2. The germline V gene encodes CDR1 ENHRY and CDR2 SYGVKD. The V and J ends lost 4 bases and 3 bases, in that order; junction bases with no gene match: 3. This CDR3 comprises 15 residues. This chain's CDR3 is CAISARTSGTDTQYF. In nucleotides, the CDR3 is TGTGCCATCAGTGCCCGGACTAGCGGGACAGATACGCAGTATTTT.

The V and J genes are TRBV5-1 and TRBJ2-3, with 11 bases lining up with TRBD1. The CDR3 covers 16 residues. Germline loops: CDR1 SGHRS, CDR2 YFSETQ. Trimming at V came to 1 base and at J to 6 bases, leaving 7 bases not matched to a gene. This CDR3 reads CASSLQPGQGVDTQYF. The DNA for the CDR3 is TGCGCCAGCAGCTTGCAACCGGGACAGGGGGTGGATACGCAGTATTTT.

The DNA for the CDR3 is TGTGCCAGCAGCTTAGCCGGCGGCGACCCCTACGAGCAGTACGTC. Translating it yields CASSLAGGDPYEQYV. V is TRBV11-2 and J is TRBJ2-7; D gene uncertain. With 1 base removed from V and 2 bases from J, the gap between germline ends came to 12 bases. The germline V gene has CDR1 SGHAT and CDR2 FQNNGV. The CDR3 extends over 15 amino acids.

This chain connects TRBV5-1 to TRBJ2-1, with 9 bases matching TRBD2. The V gene's germline CDR1 is SGHRS and CDR2 YFSETQ. The CDR3 loop spans 15 amino acids. Unmatched junction bases numbered 3, after V lost 0 bases and J lost 5 bases. Here the CDR3 reads CASSLVLAGNNEQFF. The CDR3 DNA is TGCGCCAGCAGCTTGGTACTAGCGGGTAACAATGAGCAGTTCTTC.

CDR3 in DNA: TGCGCCAGCAGTGAAGCAGGAGCCAAAAACATTCAGTACTTC. It specifies CASSEAGAKNIQYF. The chain employs TRBV10-1 and TRBJ2-4; D ambiguous. Trimming took 3 bases from V and 0 from J, leaving 6 bases between them. Germline loops: CDR1 WNHNN, CDR2 SYGVQD (reference sequence). The CDR3 covers 14 residues.

The rearrangement uses TRBV3-1 (or the pseudogene TRBV3-2) and TRBJ2-6; D is perhaps TRBD2 (6 bases). V dropped 1 base and J dropped 2 bases, with 9 bases sitting between them. The germline gives CDR1 LGHDT, CDR2 YNNKEL (reference sequence). The CDR3 is made up of 16 amino acids. The CDR3, as DNA: TGTGCCAGCAGCCAAGTAGGCGGGACTGGGGCCAACGTCCTGACTTTC. This encodes CASSQVGGTGANVLTF.

The chain joins TRBV15 to TRBJ2-1; D is ambiguous. There are 14 residues in the CDR3. Trimming pared 0 bases from V and 5 bases from J, leaving 8 bases between. Germline V gene sequence: CDR1 LNHNV, CDR2 YYDKDF (reference sequence). CDR3 coding DNA: TGTGCCACCAGCAGAGATCCAGGCGACAATGAGCAGTTCTTC. It translates to CATSRDPGDNEQFF.